This T cell receptor (beta chain) was sequenced for a study of CD8+ T cells in alopecia areata. CDR3 length equals 13 residues. V lost 6 bases, J lost 1 base, and 9 bases lay in between. Per the germline V gene, CDR1 is SGHAT and CDR2 is FQNNGV. cDNA prepared by RNA extraction and subsequent reverse transcription served as the template for sequencing. Repertoires were generated with immunoSEQ multiplex PCR, while TCRdb's copy carries only in-frame clones and drops some. Seen here are some 120,000 clones, around 60% observed once, and the top ten hold around 5.4%. Treatment: oral pan-JAK inhibitor, 5-10 mg twice daily.

The chain combines TRBV11-2 with TRBJ1-2, with D perhaps matching TRBD1 (5 bases). Sequenced here: CD4+ T cells sorted from blood, sampled at week 4, from a patient treated with tofacitinib. The receptor was derived from a human donor with alopecia areata. CDR3 DNA: TGTGCCAGCAGTTACGACAGTAACTATGGCTACACCTTC. It encodes CASSYDSNYGYTF.